The 32 T cell receptor beta chains listed next were all sequenced from one sample in a study of T cells in Graves' hyperthyroidism and ophthalmopathy. There were TCR beta CDR3 regions amplified from RNA transcripts. HTBI primers were used for first-round RT-PCR of the TCR CDR3. TCRdb re-called the multiplex PCR reads through MiXCR, storing one row per CDR3 protein. The sample has 500,000 to 600,000 distinct CDR3 sequences; around 20% are singletons. Material for sequencing was blood. The receptors were gathered from a man between 40 and 49 years old with Graves' ophthalmopathy.

The rearrangement links TRBV12-3 or TRBV12-4 to TRBJ2-2; 12 bases line up with TRBD2. V shed 4 bases and J 5 bases; nucleotides not matched to a gene: 5. The CDR3 consists of 16 residues. CDR3 loop: CASSSSGGERTGELFF. The DNA of the CDR3 is TGTGCCAGCAGTTCTAGCGGGGGGGAAAGGACCGGGGAGCTGTTTTTT.

The rearrangement links TRBV19 to TRBJ1-1, with a possible D match to TRBD1 (5 bases). The CDR3 has 16 residues. Germline V CDR1 and CDR2: LNHDA, SQIVND (reference sequence). V shed 4 bases and J shed 1 base, with 16 bases lying between them. CDR3 residues: CASSTTLGLENTEAFF. CDR3 DNA: TGTGCCAGTAGTACAACACTGGGACTTGAGAACACTGAAGCTTTCTTT.

There are many counts of this clonotype. J is TRBJ2-1 and V is TRBV20-1, with 7 bases matching TRBD1. CDR3 size: 15 residues. V shed 6 bases, J shed 5 bases, and the junction held 13 bases outside the gene matches. CDR1 and CDR2 from the germline V gene are DFQATT and SNEGSKA (reference sequence). The CDR3 sequence is CSAYRGSSVNNEQFF. CDR3 bases: TGCAGTGCATACAGGGGTAGTAGTGTGAACAATGAGCAGTTCTTC.

This clonotype came up a few times. The V call is TRBV20-1, the J call TRBJ2-7; D gene ambiguous. The germline V and J ends were trimmed by 2 bases and 3 bases, with 17 bases remaining between them. This CDR3 contains 15 residues. The germline gives CDR1 DFQATT, CDR2 SNEGSKA (reference sequence). The CDR3 DNA reads as TGCAGTGCTAGATCCCCGTCGGCACAGTTCTACGAGCAGTACTTC. Translating it yields CSARSPSAQFYEQYF.

This clonotype was recorded at least ten times. The chain couples TRBV7-2 to TRBJ2-7; D ambiguous. CDR3 length equals 13 residues. CDR1 is SGHTA, CDR2 FQGNSA, per germline. Trimming took off 2 bases at V and 4 bases at J, with 9 bases between the two ends. The CDR3 DNA reads as TGTGCCAGCAGCTTAATAATAGAATACGAGCAGTACTTC. Translation: CASSLIIEYEQYF.

This clonotype was detected a few times. The DNA of the CDR3 is TGTGCCAGCAGTGTGGGGGGGGCGGAGACCCAGTACTTC. Translated, it gives CASSVGGAETQYF. The chain employs TRBV6-1 and TRBJ2-5, with TRBD2 as a possible D gene (7 bases). V shed 4 bases and J shed 5 bases, with 11 bases lying between them. This CDR3 has 13 amino acids. CDR1 is MNHNS and CDR2 is SASEGT in the germline V gene.

This clonotype turned up a few times. The chain combines TRBV10-2 with TRBJ2-1, with 14 bases that match TRBD2. In germline, CDR1 is WSHSY, CDR2 SAAADI. Unmatched junction bases numbered 9, after V lost 9 bases and J lost 5 bases. This CDR3 has 16 amino acids. CDR3 sequence: CASKGLAGAANNEQFF. As DNA, the CDR3 is TGCGCCAGTAAGGGACTAGCGGGGGCCGCAAACAATGAGCAGTTCTTC.

This chain connects TRBV9 to TRBJ1-6, with D possibly matching TRBD1 (5 bases). The germline V gene encodes CDR1 SGDLS and CDR2 YYNGEE. This CDR3 has 15 amino acids. Trimming removed 3 bases from V and 9 bases from J, with 16 bases in between. As DNA, the CDR3 is TGTGCCAGCAGCGCAGGGACCAGGGTGGGTTCACCCCTCCACTTT. Translation gives CASSAGTRVGSPLHF.

The J gene is TRBJ2-7, the V gene TRBV5-6, with 9 bases matching TRBD2. The CDR3 covers 16 residues. Germline CDR1 reads SGHDT; CDR2 reads YYEEEE. The ends lost 0 bases at V and 0 bases at J; junction bases unmatched: 4. The DNA of the CDR3 is TGTGCCAGCAGCTTGGGGCTAGCGGGGAGCTCCTACGAGCAGTACTTC. Translating gives CASSLGLAGSSYEQYF.

J is TRBJ2-7 and V is TRBV9; 10 bases map to TRBD1. The junction had 4 bases not matched to a gene; V was cut back by 3 bases and J by 1 base. The germline V gene encodes CDR1 SGDLS and CDR2 YYNGEE. The CDR3 loop spans 15 amino acids. The CDR3 sequence is CASSDGTGASYEQYF. CDR3 bases: TGTGCCAGCAGCGATGGGACAGGGGCTTCCTACGAGCAGTACTTC.

There are many counts of this clonotype. The CDR3 nucleotides read TGTGCCAGCAGTGAACAGCGTCGTGAGCAGTACTTC. Amino acid sequence: CASSEQRREQYF. The chain has TRBV2 and TRBJ2-7; D gene unclear. CDR1 and CDR2 from the germline V gene are SNHLY and FYNNEI. The CDR3 consists of 12 residues. The V and J ends lost 2 bases and 7 bases respectively, with 9 bases between them.

The rearrangement links TRBV11-2 to TRBJ2-1, with 14 bases fitting TRBD2. V lost 7 bases, J lost 8 bases, and 10 bases stayed unmatched. CDR3 length: 16 amino acids. Germline CDR1 reads SGHAT; CDR2 reads FQNNGV. The CDR3 sequence is CASIAGTSGRGHEQFF. The CDR3 coding sequence is TGTGCCAGCATCGCCGGGACTAGCGGGAGAGGGCATGAGCAGTTCTTC.

This clonotype was detected ten times or more. A read error may account for a junction end that differs from germline. V and J are TRBV7-7 and TRBJ2-5; no clear D gene. The CDR3 covers 13 residues. The V gene's germline CDR1 is SSHAT and CDR2 FNYEAQ (reference sequence). CDR3 in DNA: TGTGCTAGCAGCATAAGACCGAGAGAGACCCAGTACTTC. It encodes CASSIRPRETQYF.

V and J are TRBV19 and TRBJ2-1; unclear D gene. V lost 1 base and J 0 bases, leaving 10 bases between the germline ends. Germline CDR1 and CDR2: LNHDA and SQIVND (reference sequence). This CDR3 has 16 amino acids. Written as DNA, the CDR3 is TGTGCCAGTAGTATAGCTGGGCAGTACTCCTACAATGAGCAGTTCTTC. This encodes CASSIAGQYSYNEQFF.

This clonotype has a count of ten or more. An end of the junction does not agree with germline; a read error may underlie this. The J gene is TRBJ1-2, the V gene TRBV3-1; D unclear. Germline V gene data show CDR1 as LGHDT and CDR2 as YNNKEL (reference sequence). The CDR3 sequence is 14 residues long. The CDR3 region is CASSPQVRSYDYTF. In DNA form, the CDR3 reads TGTGCCAGCAGCCCACAAGTAAGGAGCTATGACTACACCTTC.

Comment on this clonotype: This may come from a read error, since a much larger clone is one base off. Because it lacks the conserved phenylalanine or tryptophan at the end, this CDR3 is likely a read error. The J gene is TRBJ1-6, the V gene TRBV11-2; perhaps TRBD1 as D (6 bases). The V end lost 4 bases, the J end lost 3 bases, and 16 bases lay between the germline ends. Germline V gene data show CDR1 as SGHAT and CDR2 as FQNNGV. There are 17 residues in the CDR3. In nucleotides, the CDR3 is TGTGCCAGCAGCTCCCTCAGGGGAAAATTCTATAATTCACCCCTCCACCTT. Amino acid sequence: CASSSLRGKFYNSPLHL.

This clonotype was observed once. A clone one base away is much larger, so this may be a read error. V usage is TRBV28 and J usage is TRBJ1-5; D perhaps matches TRBD1 (5 bases). The CDR3 has 15 amino acids. Germline V gives CDR1 MDHEN, CDR2 SYDVKM. In DNA form, the CDR3 reads TGTGCCAGCAGTCCTGACAGTGATAGCAATCAGCCCCAGCGTTTT. The encoded protein is CASSPDSDSNQPQRF.

Of note for this clonotype: Given a much more abundant clone one base away, this may be a read error. V is TRBV28 and J is TRBJ2-1; D remains ambiguous. The CDR3 sequence is 14 residues long. Germline V gene data show CDR1 as MDHEN and CDR2 as SYDVKM. DNA for the CDR3: TGTGCCAGCAGCCCGCCACGTCCGGCGAGTGAGCAGTCCTTC. Residues: CASSPPRPASEQSF.

The J gene is TRBJ2-4, the V gene TRBV12-3 or TRBV12-4, with 9 bases that match TRBD1. J was trimmed by 4 bases and V by 5 bases; bases with no gene match: 3. This CDR3 comprises 14 residues. CDR3 residues: CASSLGTGKNIQYF. The CDR3 nucleotides read TGTGCCAGCAGTCTCGGGACAGGGAAAAACATTCAGTACTTC.

This clonotype was counted only a few times. V usage is TRBV20-1 and J usage is TRBJ2-7; 8 positions match TRBD2. The CDR3 spans 13 residues. Looked up from germline, CDR1 is DFQATT and CDR2 is SNEGSKA (reference sequence). The V gene end was trimmed by 3 bases and the J gene end by 6 bases; junction bases not matched to a gene: 7. The CDR3 DNA reads TGCAGTGCTAGGAGAGCGGGAGCGCGCGAGCAGTACTTC. Protein product: CSARRAGAREQYF.

The chain is built from TRBV20-1 and TRBJ2-1; 7 bases line up with TRBD1. J lost 1 base, V lost 3 bases, and 12 bases had no gene match. Germline-derived CDR1 and CDR2 are DFQATT and SNEGSKA (reference sequence). The CDR3 has 17 residues. CDR3: CSASIPRQGVSYNEQFF. Here the CDR3 DNA reads TGCAGTGCTAGTATTCCCCGGCAGGGGGTTTCCTACAATGAGCAGTTCTTC.

The chain is built from TRBV20-1 and TRBJ2-7; 11 nucleotides align to TRBD2. V lost 2 bases to trimming and J lost 6 bases; unmatched junction nucleotides: 9. The CDR3 is 15 amino acids. Germline loops: CDR1 DFQATT, CDR2 SNEGSKA (reference sequence). CDR3 loop: CSARIRGLAGGEQYF. CDR3 nucleotides: TGCAGTGCTAGAATAAGGGGGCTAGCGGGGGGCGAGCAGTACTTC.

This CDR3 reads CAISDDRAVVNIQYF. For the CDR3, the DNA is TGTGCCATCAGTGACGACAGGGCTGTGGTAAACATTCAGTACTTC. V and J are TRBV10-3 and TRBJ2-4, with TRBD1 matching 7 bases. This CDR3 has 15 amino acids. In germline, CDR1 is ENHRY, CDR2 SYGVKD. The V gene end was trimmed by 3 bases and the J gene end by 6 bases; junction bases not matched to a gene: 8.

The chain combines TRBV4-1 with TRBJ1-4; D gene ambiguous. Germline V gene data show CDR1 as MGHRA and CDR2 as YSYEKL. The V end was cut by 0 bases, the J end by 3 bases, with 11 bases between. CDR3 length: 16 amino acids. The CDR3 DNA sequence: TGCGCCAGCAGCCAAGATGACGGGTACTCTAATGAAAAACTGTTTTTT. Translated, it gives CASSQDDGYSNEKLFF.

This clonotype showed up many times. The chain employs TRBV12-3 or TRBV12-4 and TRBJ1-5; no firm D call. This CDR3 is 15 amino acids long. With 3 bases removed from V and 1 base from J, the gap between germline ends came to 10 bases. This CDR3 is CASSLHGMSNQPQHF. The DNA of the CDR3 is TGTGCCAGCAGTTTGCACGGGATGAGCAATCAGCCCCAGCATTTT.

This clonotype was counted at least ten times. The J gene is TRBJ2-5, the V gene TRBV7-2; tentatively, D is TRBD2 (5 bases). The V gene lost 5 bases and the J gene lost 4 bases, with 11 bases spanning the gap. The CDR3 is 13 amino acids. Germline V CDR1 and CDR2: SGHTA, FQGNSA. CDR3 in amino acids: CASSLGRGETQYF. DNA for the CDR3: TGTGCCAGCAGCCTAGGACGGGGAGAGACCCAGTACTTC. Combining the CDR3 with reference TRBV7-2 and TRBJ2-5 gives the whole variable domain GAGVSQSPSNKVTEKGKDVELRCDPISGHTALYWYRQSLGQGLEFLIYFQGNSAPDKSGLPSDRFSAERTGGSVSTLTIQRTQQEDSAVYLCASSLGRGETQYFGPGTRLLVL.

In this sample, this clonotype turned up a few times. V gene TRBV12-3 or TRBV12-4 combines with J gene TRBJ1-5; D call uncertain. The CDR3 spans 13 residues. V lost 2 bases, J lost 6 bases, and 8 bases lay in between. The chain's CDR3 is CASSLLIGQPQHF. The DNA for the CDR3 is TGTGCCAGCAGTTTACTGATTGGTCAGCCCCAGCATTTT.

This clonotype was detected many times. The gene calls are TRBV7-3 and TRBJ2-7; D is perhaps TRBD2 (7 bases). The CDR3 spans 13 residues. The germline gives CDR1 SGHTA, CDR2 FQGTGA. The ends were cut back, 1 base at V and 6 bases at J, with 10 bases in the middle. Here the CDR3 reads CASSLIGGREQYF. The CDR3 DNA reads TGTGCCAGCAGCTTAATCGGGGGGCGCGAGCAGTACTTC.

Comments on this clonotype: Germline and junction disagree at one end, which may indicate a read error. The J gene is TRBJ2-2, the V gene TRBV2; TRBD1 matches 12 bases. The CDR3 totals 16 residues. In germline, CDR1 is SNHLY, CDR2 FYNNEI. The CDR3 protein is CTSSLRDRGHTGELFF. The CDR3 nucleotides read TGTACCAGCAGTCTCCGGGACAGGGGGCACACCGGGGAGCTGTTTTTT.

The J gene is TRBJ2-7, the V gene TRBV4-3; D is unclear. This CDR3 region has 15 residues. Germline values: CDR1 LGHNA, CDR2 YSLEER. The V gene lost 1 base and the J gene lost 2 bases, with 12 bases spanning the gap. CDR3 sequence reads: CASSQGNFGTYEQYF. The CDR3 DNA reads TGCGCCAGCAGCCAAGGGAACTTTGGAACCTACGAGCAGTACTTC.

The table lists this clonotype with many counts. This CDR3 is CASSDGSTDTQYF. In nucleotides, the CDR3 is TGTGCCAGCAGCGACGGGAGCACAGATACGCAGTATTTT. The V and J genes are TRBV2 and TRBJ2-3; D not certain. The germline gives CDR1 SNHLY, CDR2 FYNNEI. CDR3 length: 13 residues. Between the trimmed V and J ends, which lost 6 bases and 0 bases, there was a span of 7 bases.

The chain couples TRBV20-1 to TRBJ2-7; 8 bases map to TRBD2. The CDR3 runs 13 residues. Per the germline V gene, CDR1 is DFQATT and CDR2 is SNEGSKA (reference sequence). Trimming took 3 bases from V and 5 from J; bases not matched to a gene: 6. The CDR3 region has the DNA TGCAGTGCTAGCGGGAGGGCCGGAAACGAGCAGTACTTC. Translating it yields CSASGRAGNEQYF.